A selection of T cell receptor beta chains follows, all from one sample in a study of metastatic and nonmetastatic thyroid tumors. TCRdb used MiXCR to call clones anew from the PCR reads. This sample has about 21,000 clones, with 10% to 12% found just once. Sequencing input: blood. Receptors were obtained from a female donor with papillary thyroid cancer or a benign thyroid nodule (not recorded which). Some clones in this sample may be carry-over from other donors' samples. CDR3s include the opening cysteine and the closing phenylalanine or tryptophan. The D gene is left open where the match is weak. Size values are once, few and many counts, or a class for expanded clones, and some rows have none.

TRBV19,TRBJ2-1,-,many,CASDTVVGGEQFF,TGTGCCAGTGACACGGTCGTCGGCGGTGAGCAGTTCTTC
TRBV29-1,TRBJ2-1,-,few,CSSRSGGNEQFF,TGCAGCTCTCGTAGCGGAGGCAATGAGCAGTTCTTC
TRBV7-9,TRBJ2-3,-,many,CASSSLRDTQYF,TGTGCCAGCAGCTCACTAAGAGATACGCAGTATTTT
TRBV27,TRBJ1-6,-,medium-sized,CASSPPPGPNSPLHF,TGTGCCAGCAGCCCCCCGCCAGGCCCAAATTCACCCCTCCACTTT
TRBV5-8,TRBJ2-3,-,many,CASSMSWIGDTQYF,TGTGCCAGCAGCATGTCTTGGATTGGAGATACGCAGTATTTT
TRBV6-1,TRBJ1-2,TRBD1,medium-sized,CASDPQGAQGYTF,TGTGCCAGCGATCCCCAGGGGGCGCAGGGCTACACCTTC
TRBV24-1,TRBJ2-5,-,many,CATSRSRASDPPHARGTQYF,TGTGCCACCAGTAGGAGTCGGGCCTCCGACCCCCCACACGCAAGAGGGACCCAGTACTTC
TRBV12-3/TRBV12-4,TRBJ1-2,TRBD1,few,CASSFSDRADLNYGYNF,TGTGCCAGCAGTTTCAGCGACAGGGCGGACTTGAACTATGGCTACAACTTC
TRBV5-1,TRBJ2-1,-,many,CASSLVQGSDNEQFF,TGCGCCAGCAGCTTGGTTCAGGGCAGCGACAATGAGCAGTTCTTC
TRBV6-1,TRBJ2-5,TRBD2,many,CASKSAGGNQETQYF,TGTGCCAGCAAGTCAGCGGGAGGGAACCAAGAGACCCAGTACTTC
TRBV6-1,TRBJ1-5,-,medium-sized,CASSEGPENQPQHF,TGTGCCAGCAGTGAGGGGCCGGAAAATCAGCCCCAGCATTTT
TRBV15,TRBJ2-7,-,-,CATSRLLGGRSLPPYEQYF,TGTGCCACCAGCAGACTTCTAGGGGGGAGGTCTCTCCCCCCTTACGAGCAGTACTTC
TRBV11-1,TRBJ2-1,-,many,CASSPRFEKDEQFF,TGTGCCAGCAGCCCCCGTTTTGAGAAGGATGAGCAGTTCTTC
TRBV20-1,TRBJ1-5,TRBD1,many,CSARGTGTGYSQPQHF,TGCAGTGCTAGAGGGACCGGGACAGGGTATTCTCAGCCCCAGCATTTT
TRBV10-2,TRBJ2-7,TRBD2,medium-sized,CASSELGLAGHEQYF,TGCGCCAGCAGTGAGTTAGGACTAGCGGGACACGAGCAGTACTTC
TRBV7-2,TRBJ2-1,TRBD2,many,CASRPYPSGRANFSNEQFF,TGTGCCAGCAGGCCTTACCCTAGCGGGAGGGCTAATTTCTCTAATGAGCAGTTCTTC
TRBV9,TRBJ2-5,-,many,CASSVSGSYQETQYF,TGTGCCAGCAGCGTATCAGGATCGTACCAAGAGACCCAGTACTTC
TRBV25-1,TRBJ2-5,-,many,CASSESDSQETQYF,TGTGCCAGCAGTGAATCGGACAGCCAAGAGACCCAGTACTTC
TRBV7-3,TRBJ2-2,TRBD1,many,CASRRTGEGGELFF,TGTGCCAGCAGGAGGACAGGGGAGGGCGGGGAGCTGTTTTTT
TRBV28,TRBJ2-1,TRBD2,medium-sized,CASSPYSGTYYNEQFF,TGTGCCAGCAGTCCTTATAGCGGGACTTACTACAATGAGCAGTTCTTC